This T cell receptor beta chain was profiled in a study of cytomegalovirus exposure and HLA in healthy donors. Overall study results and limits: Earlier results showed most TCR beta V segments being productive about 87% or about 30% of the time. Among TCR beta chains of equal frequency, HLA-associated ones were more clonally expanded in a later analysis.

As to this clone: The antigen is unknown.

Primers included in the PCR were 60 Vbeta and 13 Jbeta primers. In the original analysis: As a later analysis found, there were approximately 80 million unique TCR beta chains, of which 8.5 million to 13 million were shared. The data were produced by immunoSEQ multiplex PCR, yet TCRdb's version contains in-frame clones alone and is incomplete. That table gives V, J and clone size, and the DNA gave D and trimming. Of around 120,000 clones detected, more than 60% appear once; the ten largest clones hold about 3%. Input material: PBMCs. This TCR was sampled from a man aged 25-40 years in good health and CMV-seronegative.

CDR3 coding DNA: TGTGCCTGGAGTTCTCAAGGGACAGGAAATTCACCCCTCCACTTT. Its protein product is CAWSSQGTGNSPLHF. J is TRBJ1-6 and V is TRBV30; 8 bases agree with TRBD1. The CDR3 has 15 residues. Germline CDR1 is GTSNPN and CDR2 is SVGIG (reference sequence). V trimming: 2 bases; J trimming: 7 bases; junction bases outside the gene matches: 7.